The clone carrying this T cell receptor (beta chain) is deemed medium-sized (0.01 to 0.1%). What it binds is not known. The assay was immunoSEQ multiplex PCR, and TCRdb's table has in-frame clones only and misses some. The sample includes approximately 88,000 clones, approximately 78% of them seen just once. In germline, CDR1 is MNHEY, CDR2 SVGAGI. The CDR3 contains 13 residues. The V end was cut by 4 bases, the J end by 1 base, with 5 bases between. The sample belongs to a study of T cell responses to AZD1222 COVID-19 vaccine. Study context: Pooled in the analysis were second doses at about 4 or about 12 weeks. Points from the study as a whole: Two doses of AZD1222 preceded a rise in Spike-specific TCR breadth and depth.

The genes are TRBV6-5 and TRBJ1-5, with D unclear. The source material was peripheral blood, sampled on day 0 of AZD1222 vaccination. The sequence was collected from an adult in good health. The CDR3 DNA reads as TGTGCCAGCAGTTGGAGCAGCAATCAGCCCCAGCATTTT. It yields the protein CASSWSSNQPQHF.